The entry that follows covers one TCR beta chain sequence. This sample is drawn from a study of control samples from healthy donors and cancer patients. The protocol was immunoSEQ multiplex PCR, while the TCRdb copy is restricted to in-frame clones and leaves out a portion. The table lists about 92,000 clones, around 82% of them singletons. CDR1 and CDR2 from the germline V gene are MNHEY and SMNVEV (reference sequence). The CDR3 spans 13 residues. The V end lost 4 bases, the J end lost 3 bases, and 9 bases lay between the germline ends. This clonotype was obtained from a woman in her sixties or seventies in good health. This chain connects TRBV27 to TRBJ1-2, with D uncertain. Sequencing was done on a sample of blood. CDR3 loop: CASSSAPYYGYTF. CDR3 in DNA: TGTGCCAGCAGTTCGGCCCCATACTATGGCTACACCTTC.